One sample yielded the 27 T cell receptor beta chains listed below, sequenced in a study of identifying expanded T cells in peripheral blood. Clones were read by immunoSEQ multiplex PCR, and TCRdb kept only the in-frame ones, dropping some. The sample consists of 75,000 to 90,000 clones, about 90% of them appearing once. The sample consisted of blood. The receptors shown here come from a person aged 18 to 70 in good health.

The chain has TRBV6-5 and TRBJ1-1; D unresolved. Germline V gene sequence: CDR1 MNHEY, CDR2 SVGAGI. V gave up 6 bases and J gave up 4 bases, with 9 bases separating them. The CDR3 is 12 residues long. The CDR3 spells CASSLPLTEAFF. The CDR3 coding sequence is TGTGCCAGCAGCCTACCCCTCACTGAAGCTTTCTTT.

The chain couples TRBV6-5 to TRBJ2-7; D not resolved. Germline V gives CDR1 MNHEY, CDR2 SVGAGI. This CDR3 is 14 amino acids long. V gave up 4 bases and J gave up 4 bases, with 14 bases separating them. CDR3 region: CASSSVAGVYEQYF. In nucleotides, the CDR3 is TGTGCCAGCAGTTCCGTCGCTGGGGTTTACGAGCAGTACTTC.

The CDR3 spells CASSLAQKGMSEAFF. The CDR3 DNA reads as TGTGCCAGCAGCTTAGCCCAAAAGGGGATGTCGGAAGCTTTCTTT. The chain recombines TRBV7-2 with TRBJ1-1; D might be TRBD1 (5 bases). Germline-derived CDR1 and CDR2 are SGHTA and FQGNSA. Trimming stripped 0 bases from V and 8 bases from J, with 16 bases between. The CDR3 covers 15 residues.

This chain joins TRBV7-2 and TRBJ2-7; 11 bases are shared with TRBD2. The germline CDR1 and CDR2 sequences are SGHTA and FQGNSA. Unmatched junction bases numbered 7, after V lost 5 bases and J lost 4 bases. The CDR3 is made up of 15 amino acids. DNA of the CDR3: TGTGCCAGCAGCCCTACTAGCGGGAGTTGGTACGAGCAGTACTTC. It is translated as CASSPTSGSWYEQYF.

The V gene is TRBV19, the J gene TRBJ1-5; 7 bases fit TRBD1. V gave up 3 bases and J gave up 3 bases; unmatched junction bases: 2. CDR3 size: 14 residues. CDR1 is LNHDA, CDR2 SQIVND, per germline (reference sequence). The CDR3 DNA reads as TGTGCCAGTAGTATTGGGACAGTCAATCAGCCCCAGCATTTT. This gives the protein CASSIGTVNQPQHF.

V and J are TRBV15 and TRBJ2-3; D may match TRBD1 or TRBD2 (6 bases each). V shed 0 bases and J shed 1 base, with 14 bases lying between them. The CDR3 spans 17 residues. Germline V gene lookup returns CDR1 LNHNV and CDR2 YYDKDF (reference sequence). The CDR3 is CATSRDYGGRGTDTQYF. The CDR3 DNA sequence: TGTGCCACCAGCAGAGATTACGGGGGCCGGGGCACAGATACGCAGTATTTT.

This clone was recorded a few times. The chain couples TRBV5-1 to TRBJ2-7; D is perhaps TRBD1 (7 bases). Germline CDR1 reads SGHRS; CDR2 reads YFSETQ. Trimming removed 4 bases from V and 5 bases from J, with 16 bases in between. The CDR3 is 14 amino acids. The DNA of the CDR3 is TGCGCCAGCAGCGCGGGACAGCCTATTCACGAGCAGTACTTC. This translates into CASSAGQPIHEQYF.

This chain uses TRBV6-1 with TRBJ1-2, with 7 bases that match TRBD1. This CDR3 has 13 amino acids. Trimming removed 2 bases from V and 8 bases from J; junction bases left unmatched: 5. Germline V gene sequence: CDR1 MNHNS, CDR2 SASEGT. CDR3 DNA sequence: TGTGCCAGCAGTGAAAGTGGGGACAGAGGCTACACCTTC. Protein sequence: CASSESGDRGYTF.

V is TRBV11-2 and J is TRBJ2-7; D perhaps matches TRBD2 (6 bases). V was pared by 6 bases and J by 2 bases, with 17 bases between. The CDR3 is 15 amino acids. Germline CDR1 reads SGHAT; CDR2 reads FQNNGV. The CDR3 protein is CASSPLVGGPYEQYF. DNA of the CDR3: TGTGCCAGCAGTCCATTAGTGGGGGGACCCTACGAGCAGTACTTC.

The chain employs TRBV18 and TRBJ2-1; no firm D call. Germline V gives CDR1 KGHSH, CDR2 LQKENI. The length of the CDR3 is 14 residues. With 0 bases removed from V and 10 bases from J, the gap between germline ends came to 13 bases. The CDR3 here is CASSPPSLTEEQFF. The CDR3 DNA follows: TGTGCCAGCTCACCACCCTCCCTCACGGAGGAGCAGTTCTTC.

This clone was observed a single time. The chain couples TRBV7-9 to TRBJ2-1; D unclear. This CDR3 has 12 amino acids. Trimming left V 2 bases short and J 6 bases short, with 5 bases between. The germline V gene encodes CDR1 SEHNR and CDR2 FQNEAQ (reference sequence). The CDR3, as DNA: TGTGCCAGCAGCTTAATAGCCAATGAGCAGTTCTTC. It yields the protein CASSLIANEQFF.

The chain has TRBV13 and TRBJ1-1, with D perhaps matching TRBD1 (5 bases). The CDR3 is made up of 13 amino acids. Trimming cost V 5 bases and J 5 bases, with 12 bases left between them. Germline lookup yields CDR1 PRHDT and CDR2 FYEKMQ (reference sequence). The CDR3 spells CASSPNRGTEAFF. Written as DNA, the CDR3 is TGTGCCAGCAGCCCTAACCGGGGGACTGAAGCTTTCTTT.

V and J are TRBV12-1 and TRBJ2-3; the table's D call of TRBD2 was not tested on the DNA. TRBV12-1 corresponds to a pseudogene. The CDR3 covers 18 residues. DNA of the CDR3: TGTGCCAGCAGCCCGACTAGCGGGTGGGGGGGTTTCACAGATACGCAGTATTTT. The encoded protein is CASSPTSGWGGFTDTQYF.

The chain combines TRBV11-2 with TRBJ2-1, with D tentatively TRBD2 (5 bases). This CDR3 region has 17 residues. Germline V gene lookup returns CDR1 SGHAT and CDR2 FQNNGV. V lost 3 bases and J 5 bases, leaving 20 bases between the germline ends. CDR3 residues: CASSFNYGGLVDNEQFF. For the CDR3, the DNA is TGTGCCAGCAGCTTTAACTACGGTGGACTGGTTGACAATGAGCAGTTCTTC.

J is TRBJ1-2 and V is TRBV7-6, with 9 bases lining up with TRBD1. The CDR3 runs to 15 residues. Trimming cost V 2 bases and J 5 bases; bases outside gene matches: 6. From germline, CDR1 is SGHVS and CDR2 FNYEAQ. In nucleotides, the CDR3 is TGTGCCAGCAGCTTAACAGGGGGCCGCTTTTATGGCTACACCTTC. Translation gives CASSLTGGRFYGYTF. Drawing the rest from reference TRBV7-6 and TRBJ1-2, the complete variable domain is GAGVSQSPRYKVTKRGQDVALRCDPISGHVSLYWYRQALGQGPEFLTYFNYEAQQDKSGLPNDRFSAERPEGSISTLTIQRTEQRDSAMYRCASSLTGGRFYGYTFGSGTRLTVV.

The chain couples TRBV19 to TRBJ2-3, with 10 bases aligning to TRBD2. The CDR3 contains 14 residues. Germline CDR1 LNHDA, CDR2 SQIVND (reference sequence). Losses at the gene ends were 8 bases for V and 5 bases for J; bases not matched to a gene: 7. CDR3 residues: CASRSSGGGDTQYF. DNA for the CDR3: TGTGCCAGTCGTTCTAGCGGGGGAGGAGATACGCAGTATTTT.

The chain has TRBV4-3 and TRBJ2-2, with D perhaps TRBD2 (6 bases). Trimming left V 4 bases short and J 3 bases short, with 9 bases between. Germline V gene lookup returns CDR1 LGHNA and CDR2 YSLEER. The CDR3 covers 14 residues. CDR3 region: CASSLGGYTGELFF. CDR3 sequence (DNA): TGCGCCAGCAGCCTTGGGGGGTACACCGGGGAGCTGTTTTTT.

The chain combines TRBV6-6 with TRBJ1-1; D not certain. CDR3 size: 14 residues. V was cut by 2 bases and J by 5 bases, with 12 bases left in between. The germline gives CDR1 MNHNY, CDR2 SVGAGI (reference sequence). The CDR3 nucleotides are TGTGCCAGCAGTTACGTGCGGGGAGGGACTGAAGCTTTCTTT. Its translation is CASSYVRGGTEAFF.

The J gene is TRBJ1-2, the V gene TRBV7-9; 9 bases match TRBD1. V dropped 5 bases and J dropped 8; count of bases not matched to a gene: 12. This CDR3 comprises 15 residues. CDR1 is SEHNR and CDR2 is FQNEAQ in the germline V gene (reference sequence). CDR3 loop: CASSAGDRANQGYTF. In nucleotides, the CDR3 is TGTGCCAGCAGCGCAGGGGACAGGGCTAATCAGGGCTACACCTTC.

The rearrangement joins TRBV7-9 to TRBJ2-7, with 9 nucleotides matching TRBD1. This CDR3 contains 16 residues. Per the germline V gene, CDR1 is SEHNR and CDR2 is FQNEAQ (reference sequence). With V trimmed by 1 base and J by 3 bases, 7 bases remained unmatched. CDR3 DNA sequence: TGTGCCAGCAGCTTAGTGTTTCGGACAGGGGACTACGAGCAGTACTTC. This sequence encodes CASSLVFRTGDYEQYF.

CDR3 nucleotide sequence: TGCGCCAGCAGCTTGGGGCAGGGCTCCTACAATGAGCAGTTCTTC. The encoded protein is CASSLGQGSYNEQFF. The chain has TRBV5-1 and TRBJ2-1; D perhaps matches TRBD1 (5 bases). The V and J ends lost 0 bases and 0 bases respectively, with 7 bases between them. Germline V gene lookup returns CDR1 SGHRS and CDR2 YFSETQ. The CDR3 sequence is 15 residues long.

The count of this clone is one. The CDR3 loop is CASRNSGYTQYF. DNA for the CDR3: TGTGCCAGCAGGAATAGCGGATATACGCAGTATTTT. J is TRBJ2-3 and V is TRBV6-5; D may be TRBD2 (6 bases). The length of the CDR3 is 12 residues. The V end was cut by 6 bases, the J end by 7 bases, with 11 bases between. Germline CDR1 MNHEY, CDR2 SVGAGI.

This chain connects TRBV7-3 to TRBJ2-7; 9 nucleotides match TRBD2. The length of the CDR3 is 13 residues. Germline V gene data show CDR1 as SGHTA and CDR2 as FQGTGA. Germline trimming cut 2 bases from V and 6 bases from J; bases unmatched to any gene: 2. CDR3 DNA: TGTGCCAGCAGCTTATTAGCGGGGGTCGAGCAGTACTTC. This codes for CASSLLAGVEQYF.

This clone has more than one count but fewer than ten. This chain uses TRBV5-6 with TRBJ1-1, with 8 bases fitting TRBD1. With 2 bases clipped from V and 5 bases from J, the junction kept 11 bases outside the gene matches. CDR3 length: 16 amino acids. The germline gives CDR1 SGHDT, CDR2 YYEEEE. The chain's CDR3 is CASSLGPTGTGTEAFF. In nucleotides, the CDR3 is TGTGCCAGCAGCTTAGGACCTACCGGGACAGGAACTGAAGCTTTCTTT.

V usage is TRBV25-1 and J usage is TRBJ1-4, with D unclear. This CDR3 contains 17 residues. V lost 3 bases to trimming and J lost 0 bases, with 14 bases between them. Per the germline V gene, CDR1 is MGHDK and CDR2 is SYGVNS. The CDR3 DNA follows: TGTGCCAGCAGTGAGAGCCCCATCCTACCAACTAATGAAAAACTGTTTTTT. Its translation: CASSESPILPTNEKLFF.

V usage is TRBV21-1 and J usage is TRBJ2-2. TRBV21-1 is flagged as a pseudogene. The CDR3 runs 15 residues. CDR3 sequence: CASSNRSWVDGELFF. CDR3 nucleotide sequence: TGTGCCAGCAGCAACCGATCCTGGGTCGACGGGGAGCTGTTTTTT.

The chain has TRBV29-1 and TRBJ1-5, with D perhaps matching TRBD1 (6 bases). The CDR3 loop spans 13 amino acids. V was clipped by 7 bases and J by 6 bases, with 16 bases between them. The V gene's germline CDR1 is SQVTM and CDR2 ANQGSEA. The CDR3 region is CSGLTGMGQPQHF. The CDR3, as DNA: TGCAGCGGCCTCACAGGGATGGGTCAGCCCCAGCATTTT.